These T cell receptor beta chains were read from a single sample in a study of identical twins. TCRdb used MiXCR to reprocess the 5' RACE reads, holding one entry per CDR3 protein. The data show approximately 490,000 distinct CDR3 sequences, with approximately 20% seen just once and around 0.5% held by the top ten. The data were also submitted as part of a second study, on yellow fever vaccine responses in identical twins.

The material sequenced was CD4+ T cells sorted from blood. These receptors all come from a woman in her late teens or twenties in good health. Each CDR3 is given with its conserved first and last residue. Each record gives: clone size, V gene, J gene, D gene, CDR3 DNA, CDR3 protein. D genes are given only for firm matches. Clone size is not always given. Where it is, it says once, few, many or a class for expanded clones.

clone size: few
V gene: TRBV7-9
J gene: TRBJ1-1
D gene: TRBD1
CDR3 DNA: TGTGCCAGCAGCACCAACAGGGGCGCTGAAGCTTTCTTT
CDR3 protein: CASSTNRGAEAFF

clone size: NA
V gene: TRBV5-1
J gene: TRBJ2-1
D gene: TRBD1
CDR3 DNA: TGCGCCAGCAGCGCAATGACAGGGGGCTACAATGAGCAGTTCTTC
CDR3 protein: CASSAMTGGYNEQFF

clone size: NA
V gene: TRBV19
J gene: TRBJ2-7
D gene: NA
CDR3 DNA: TGTGCCAGTGACCGGGACAAGACCTACGAGCAGTACTTC
CDR3 protein: CASDRDKTYEQYF

clone size: many
V gene: TRBV20-1
J gene: TRBJ2-3
D gene: TRBD2
CDR3 DNA: TGCAGTGCGAGGAGTAGCGGGAACACAGATACGCAGTATTTT
CDR3 protein: CSARSSGNTDTQYF

clone size: few
V gene: TRBV7-2
J gene: TRBJ2-5
D gene: TRBD2
CDR3 DNA: TGTGCCAGCAGCAGATACCGGGACTATCAAGAGACCCAGTACTTC
CDR3 protein: CASSRYRDYQETQYF

clone size: NA
V gene: TRBV6-1
J gene: TRBJ2-2
D gene: TRBD2
CDR3 DNA: TGTGCCAGCAGTGAAACTAGCGGGGGGACGATAACGAACACCGGGGAGCTGTTTTTT
CDR3 protein: CASSETSGGTITNTGELFF

clone size: few
V gene: TRBV21-1
J gene: TRBJ2-7
D gene: NA
CDR3 DNA: TGTGCCAACTTGGGGTACGAGCAGTACTTC
CDR3 protein: CANLGYEQYF

clone size: NA
V gene: TRBV11-2
J gene: TRBJ2-1
D gene: NA
CDR3 DNA: TGTGCCAGCAGCTCCCTCGGAGAGTGGATAGTCGATGAGCAGTTCTTC
CDR3 protein: CASSSLGEWIVDEQFF

clone size: NA
V gene: TRBV3-1
J gene: TRBJ2-2
D gene: TRBD2
CDR3 DNA: TGTGCCAGCAGCTTGACTAGCGGGAGTCCCGGGGAGCTGTTTTTT
CDR3 protein: CASSLTSGSPGELFF

clone size: NA
V gene: TRBV7-6
J gene: TRBJ2-5
D gene: NA
CDR3 DNA: TGTGCCAGCAGCTTAGTTATCGGTCCGGGAAAAGAGACCCAGTACTTC
CDR3 protein: CASSLVIGPGKETQYF

clone size: few
V gene: TRBV3-1
J gene: TRBJ2-3
D gene: TRBD1
CDR3 DNA: TGTGCCAGCAGCTCAGGGGGATCTAGCACAGATACGCAGTATTTT
CDR3 protein: CASSSGGSSTDTQYF

clone size: few
V gene: TRBV20-1
J gene: TRBJ2-2
D gene: NA
CDR3 DNA: TGCAGTGCTAGGGTGGGGCAGGGACCCGGGGAGCTGTTTTTT
CDR3 protein: CSARVGQGPGELFF

clone size: NA
V gene: TRBV18
J gene: TRBJ1-1
D gene: TRBD1
CDR3 DNA: TGTGCCAGCTCACCAGGGGTAGGGGGCCTGGACACTGAAGCTTTCTTT
CDR3 protein: CASSPGVGGLDTEAFF

clone size: NA
V gene: TRBV6-1
J gene: TRBJ2-1
D gene: TRBD1
CDR3 DNA: TGTGCCAGCAGTCGCGGGACAGGGGGTGGTGAGCAGTTCTTC
CDR3 protein: CASSRGTGGGEQFF

clone size: NA
V gene: TRBV24-1
J gene: TRBJ2-1
D gene: TRBD2
CDR3 DNA: TGTGCCACCAGTGATTTCAAAGCGGGAGATTACAATGAGCAGTTCTTC
CDR3 protein: CATSDFKAGDYNEQFF

clone size: few
V gene: TRBV3-1
J gene: TRBJ2-1
D gene: NA
CDR3 DNA: TGTGCCAGCAGCCAAGGTGGGCTCACGAATGAGCAGTTCTTC
CDR3 protein: CASSQGGLTNEQFF

clone size: NA
V gene: TRBV28
J gene: TRBJ1-5
D gene: NA
CDR3 DNA: TGTGCCAGCAGTTTATCGTCAGGGGTTAATCAGCCCCAGCATTTT
CDR3 protein: CASSLSSGVNQPQHF

clone size: NA
V gene: TRBV5-1
J gene: TRBJ2-6
D gene: NA
CDR3 DNA: TGCGCCAGCAGTCCGGACAGTCACTCTGGGGCCAACGTCCTGACTTTC
CDR3 protein: CASSPDSHSGANVLTF

clone size: few
V gene: TRBV7-8
J gene: TRBJ2-1
D gene: NA
CDR3 DNA: TGTGCCAGCAGCTCCCTGTCGGTGAAGGGGTCAGGGTACAATGAGCAGTTCTTC
CDR3 protein: CASSSLSVKGSGYNEQFF

clone size: NA
V gene: TRBV24-1
J gene: TRBJ1-2
D gene: TRBD1
CDR3 DNA: TGTGCCACCAGTGACCGCGGACAGGGTAGGAATGGCTACACCTTC
CDR3 protein: CATSDRGQGRNGYTF

clone size: NA
V gene: TRBV20-1
J gene: TRBJ1-2
D gene: NA
CDR3 DNA: TGCAGTGCTAGAGTGTGGGTTCATGGCTACACCTTC
CDR3 protein: CSARVWVHGYTF

clone size: few
V gene: TRBV7-8
J gene: TRBJ2-1
D gene: TRBD2
CDR3 DNA: TGTGCCAGCAGCTTAGAACTAGCGATTTACAATGAGCAGTTCTTC
CDR3 protein: CASSLELAIYNEQFF

clone size: many
V gene: TRBV5-1
J gene: TRBJ2-1
D gene: TRBD2
CDR3 DNA: TGCGCCAGCAGCCTAGGACTAGCGGGAGCAAAGTTCTTC
CDR3 protein: CASSLGLAGAKFF

clone size: NA
V gene: TRBV7-9
J gene: TRBJ2-3
D gene: NA
CDR3 DNA: TGTGCCAGCAGCTTAGCTATATCTGGGGATACGCAGTATTTT
CDR3 protein: CASSLAISGDTQYF

clone size: NA
V gene: TRBV7-8
J gene: TRBJ2-7
D gene: TRBD1
CDR3 DNA: TGTGCCAGCGGACCTACTACAGGGGTTCCCTCCTACGAGCAGTACTTC
CDR3 protein: CASGPTTGVPSYEQYF

clone size: few
V gene: TRBV18
J gene: TRBJ2-2
D gene: TRBD2
CDR3 DNA: TGTGCCAGCACCCGTAGCGGGAGAGGGTCCGGGGAGCTGTTTTTT
CDR3 protein: CASTRSGRGSGELFF

clone size: NA
V gene: TRBV13
J gene: TRBJ1-1
D gene: NA
CDR3 DNA: TGTGCCAGCAGCTTAAGGATGGGCACTGAAGCTTTCTTT
CDR3 protein: CASSLRMGTEAFF

clone size: NA
V gene: TRBV4-1
J gene: TRBJ2-4
D gene: NA
CDR3 DNA: TGCGCCAGCAGCCAAGGTAGCGCCTACATGGGGTACATTCAGTACTTC
CDR3 protein: CASSQGSAYMGYIQYF

clone size: NA
V gene: TRBV10-3
J gene: TRBJ1-5
D gene: NA
CDR3 DNA: TGTGCCATCAGCCCCAAGGGACATAGCAATCAGCCCCAGCATTTT
CDR3 protein: CAISPKGHSNQPQHF

clone size: NA
V gene: TRBV28
J gene: TRBJ2-3
D gene: NA
CDR3 DNA: TGTGCCAGCAGTCGATCCGATTCCACAGATACGCAGTATTTT
CDR3 protein: CASSRSDSTDTQYF

clone size: NA
V gene: TRBV9
J gene: TRBJ2-2
D gene: NA
CDR3 DNA: TGTGCCAGCAGCGGGTTAGCGTTCACCGGGGAGCTGTTTTTT
CDR3 protein: CASSGLAFTGELFF

clone size: few
V gene: TRBV14
J gene: TRBJ2-7
D gene: NA
CDR3 DNA: TGTGCCAGCAGCCTCATTCAGACTTACGAGCAGTACTTC
CDR3 protein: CASSLIQTYEQYF

clone size: NA
V gene: TRBV20-1
J gene: TRBJ2-5
D gene: NA
CDR3 DNA: TGCGTAGGGGAACAAGAGACCCAGTACTTC
CDR3 protein: CVGEQETQYF

clone size: NA
V gene: TRBV5-1
J gene: TRBJ2-1
D gene: NA
CDR3 DNA: TGCGCCAGCAGCTTGGAGGTCAGTTCCTACAATGAGCAGTTCTTC
CDR3 protein: CASSLEVSSYNEQFF

clone size: few
V gene: TRBV28
J gene: TRBJ2-3
D gene: NA
CDR3 DNA: TGTGCCAGCAGATATCCAGGGACGGATACGCAGTATTTT
CDR3 protein: CASRYPGTDTQYF

clone size: NA
V gene: TRBV20-1
J gene: TRBJ2-7
D gene: NA
CDR3 DNA: TGCAGTGCTAGCGGGACTTCAACCTACGAGCAGTACTTC
CDR3 protein: CSASGTSTYEQYF

clone size: few
V gene: TRBV6-2/TRBV6-3
J gene: TRBJ2-7
D gene: TRBD2
CDR3 DNA: TGTGCCAGCAGTTTCTTCGGACTAGCGGGAGGCTACGAGCAGTACTTC
CDR3 protein: CASSFFGLAGGYEQYF

clone size: few
V gene: TRBV6-5
J gene: TRBJ2-5
D gene: NA
CDR3 DNA: TGTGCCAGGGAGACCCAGTACTTC
CDR3 protein: CARETQYF

clone size: NA
V gene: TRBV6-2/TRBV6-3
J gene: TRBJ2-2
D gene: TRBD2
CDR3 DNA: TGTGCCAGCAGTTACGTCACGCCAGGGCTAGCGGGGGCCTCCACCGGGGAGCTGTTTTTT
CDR3 protein: CASSYVTPGLAGASTGELFF

clone size: few
V gene: TRBV12-3/TRBV12-4
J gene: TRBJ1-2
D gene: NA
CDR3 DNA: TGTGCCAGCAGCCTCTATGAGGGGCACGGATATGGCTACACCTTC
CDR3 protein: CASSLYEGHGYGYTF

clone size: NA
V gene: TRBV7-9
J gene: TRBJ1-3
D gene: NA
CDR3 DNA: TGTGCCAGCAGCTTAGGGGTAGAGCACTTCTCTGGAAACACCATATATTTT
CDR3 protein: CASSLGVEHFSGNTIYF